This is a list of T cell receptor beta chains from one sample in a study of T-cell memory formation after mild COVID-19. TCRdb used MiXCR to reprocess the 5' RACE reads, holding one entry per CDR3 protein. The profile covers fewer than 15,000 distinct CDR3 sequences, with around 13% appearing a single time and about 49% taken by the ten largest. Sequenced material: PBMCs or a T cell subset sorted from them (not recorded which). Source of these receptors: an adult woman who had mild COVID-19 (a few samples of this study predate the infection). Cell type and time point are not known. Both conserved end residues are part of each CDR3. Fields, in order: clone size, J gene, V gene, D gene, CDR3 protein, CDR3 DNA. D genes are given only for firm matches. Clone size is stated in some rows and not others, as once, few, many or a class when expanded.

abundance: many; j_gene: TRBJ1-5; v_gene: TRBV6-5; d_gene: .; CDR3aa: CASSYGSAQPQHF; CDR3nt: TGTGCCAGCAGTTACGGTAGCGCTCAGCCCCAGCATTTT
abundance: many; j_gene: TRBJ1-2; v_gene: TRBV7-9; d_gene: .; CDR3aa: CASSLGTSSNYGYTF; CDR3nt: TGTGCCAGCAGCTTAGGGACGTCCTCTAACTATGGCTACACCTTC
abundance: many; j_gene: TRBJ1-5; v_gene: TRBV5-6; d_gene: .; CDR3aa: CASSLKRYSNQPQHF; CDR3nt: TGTGCCAGCAGCTTAAAGCGGTATAGCAATCAGCCCCAGCATTTT
abundance: many; j_gene: TRBJ1-1; v_gene: TRBV27; d_gene: .; CDR3aa: CASSHPAGLTFF; CDR3nt: TGTGCCAGCAGTCACCCTGCCGGTTTGACTTTCTTT
abundance: many; j_gene: TRBJ1-5; v_gene: TRBV7-2; d_gene: TRBD1; CDR3aa: CASSYHRGAQPQHF; CDR3nt: TGTGCCAGCAGCTATCACAGGGGGGCTCAGCCCCAGCATTTT
abundance: many; j_gene: TRBJ2-2; v_gene: TRBV5-1; d_gene: .; CDR3aa: CASSPLGFTGELFF; CDR3nt: TGCGCCAGCAGCCCCCTAGGGTTCACCGGGGAGCTGTTTTTT
abundance: many; j_gene: TRBJ2-5; v_gene: TRBV12-3/TRBV12-4; d_gene: TRBD2; CDR3aa: CASSPPGGKGETQYF; CDR3nt: TGTGCCAGCAGTCCCCCGGGAGGGAAGGGAGAGACCCAGTACTTC
abundance: few; j_gene: TRBJ1-5; v_gene: TRBV7-9; d_gene: .; CDR3aa: CASSDTAVGNQPQHF; CDR3nt: TGTGCCAGCAGCGACACGGCGGTAGGCAATCAGCCCCAGCATTTT
abundance: medium-sized; j_gene: TRBJ2-2; v_gene: TRBV27; d_gene: .; CDR3aa: CASSYLPGQLRPGELFF; CDR3nt: TGTGCCAGCAGCTACCTACCGGGACAACTTCGGCCCGGGGAGCTGTTTTTT
abundance: many; j_gene: TRBJ2-3; v_gene: TRBV19; d_gene: .; CDR3aa: CASTSTDTQYF; CDR3nt: TGTGCCAGTACGAGTACAGATACGCAGTATTTT
abundance: many; j_gene: TRBJ1-5; v_gene: TRBV18; d_gene: .; CDR3aa: CASSLGLDQPQHF; CDR3nt: TGTGCCAGCTCACTCGGTTTGGATCAGCCCCAGCATTTT
abundance: .; j_gene: TRBJ2-1; v_gene: TRBV28; d_gene: TRBD1; CDR3aa: CASIPGQGGNEQFF; CDR3nt: TGTGCCAGCATTCCGGGACAGGGGGGCAATGAGCAGTTCTTC
abundance: many; j_gene: TRBJ2-3; v_gene: TRBV5-1; d_gene: .; CDR3aa: CASSLAPALVGQYF; CDR3nt: TGCGCCAGCAGCTTGGCGCCAGCCCTGGTGGGGCAGTATTTT
abundance: many; j_gene: TRBJ1-3; v_gene: TRBV15; d_gene: .; CDR3aa: CATSGVRDTELRNTIYF; CDR3nt: TGTGCCACCAGCGGAGTCCGGGATACCGAGCTCCGAAACACCATATATTTT
abundance: medium-sized; j_gene: TRBJ2-1; v_gene: TRBV27; d_gene: TRBD2; CDR3aa: CASGGLSPSLAGAYNEQFF; CDR3nt: TGTGCCAGCGGTGGCCTATCACCGTCACTAGCGGGGGCCTACAATGAGCAGTTCTTC
abundance: many; j_gene: TRBJ1-4; v_gene: TRBV7-9; d_gene: .; CDR3aa: CASSPVGPSMVWGKLFF; CDR3nt: TGTGCCAGCAGTCCCGTCGGGCCCTCCATGGTGTGGGGAAAACTGTTTTTT
abundance: many; j_gene: TRBJ2-3; v_gene: TRBV27; d_gene: .; CDR3aa: CASSSLVADTQYF; CDR3nt: TGTGCCAGCAGTTCTTTAGTGGCAGATACGCAGTATTTT
abundance: many; j_gene: TRBJ2-5; v_gene: TRBV5-1; d_gene: .; CDR3aa: CASSHPPETQYF; CDR3nt: TGCGCCAGCAGTCACCCGCCCGAGACCCAGTACTTC
abundance: many; j_gene: TRBJ1-2; v_gene: TRBV12-3/TRBV12-4; d_gene: TRBD1; CDR3aa: CASSFMGIGQGEFGYTF; CDR3nt: TGTGCCAGCAGTTTCATGGGAATTGGACAGGGGGAATTTGGCTACACCTTC
abundance: many; j_gene: TRBJ2-1; v_gene: TRBV20-1; d_gene: .; CDR3aa: CSSCAGYYKDEQFF; CDR3nt: TGCAGTTCCTGCGCAGGGTACTATAAGGATGAGCAGTTCTTC
abundance: many; j_gene: TRBJ2-7; v_gene: TRBV7-2; d_gene: .; CDR3aa: CASSLGRFEQYF; CDR3nt: TGTGCCAGCAGCTTAGGTCGGTTCGAGCAGTACTTC
abundance: .; j_gene: TRBJ1-5; v_gene: TRBV7-2; d_gene: .; CDR3aa: CASSRLSGVNQPQHF; CDR3nt: TGTGCCAGCAGCCGCCTGAGTGGAGTCAATCAGCCCCAGCATTTT
abundance: many; j_gene: TRBJ1-2; v_gene: TRBV20-1; d_gene: .; CDR3aa: CSARDSEGTIYGYTF; CDR3nt: TGCAGTGCTAGAGATTCTGAGGGTACCATCTATGGCTACACCTTC
abundance: many; j_gene: TRBJ2-3; v_gene: TRBV10-3; d_gene: .; CDR3aa: CAISEEGEADTQYF; CDR3nt: TGTGCCATCAGTGAAGAGGGAGAGGCAGATACGCAGTATTTT
abundance: many; j_gene: TRBJ1-1; v_gene: TRBV7-3; d_gene: TRBD1; CDR3aa: CASSLTPGQDTEAFF; CDR3nt: TGTGCCAGCAGCTTAACTCCGGGACAGGACACTGAAGCTTTCTTT
abundance: many; j_gene: TRBJ2-3; v_gene: TRBV20-1; d_gene: .; CDR3aa: CSGTGIRTDTQYF; CDR3nt: TGCAGTGGTACAGGGATTAGGACAGATACGCAGTATTTT
abundance: many; j_gene: TRBJ2-1; v_gene: TRBV20-1; d_gene: TRBD2; CDR3aa: CSVRLGLAGALSYNEQFF; CDR3nt: TGCAGTGTCAGACTGGGACTAGCGGGAGCCCTCTCCTACAATGAGCAGTTCTTC
abundance: .; j_gene: TRBJ2-3; v_gene: TRBV11-2; d_gene: .; CDR3aa: CASSSDGSSTDTQYF; CDR3nt: TGTGCCAGCAGCTCCGACGGTTCTAGCACAGATACGCAGTATTTT
abundance: many; j_gene: TRBJ2-3; v_gene: TRBV3-1; d_gene: .; CDR3aa: CASSQDARQSHNSTDTQYF; CDR3nt: TGTGCCAGCAGCCAGGATGCCCGACAGTCCCACAATAGCACAGATACGCAGTATTTT
abundance: many; j_gene: TRBJ2-3; v_gene: TRBV7-6; d_gene: TRBD1; CDR3aa: CASSLASGQITDTQYF; CDR3nt: TGTGCCAGCAGCTTAGCATCGGGACAGATCACAGATACGCAGTATTTT
abundance: many; j_gene: TRBJ1-3; v_gene: TRBV9; d_gene: .; CDR3aa: CASSSRYGRNTIYF; CDR3nt: TGTGCCAGCAGCTCCCGGTATGGGAGAAACACCATATATTTT
abundance: many; j_gene: TRBJ2-7; v_gene: TRBV30; d_gene: .; CDR3aa: CAWREVPLGSYEQYF; CDR3nt: TGTGCCTGGAGGGAGGTTCCCCTAGGCTCCTACGAGCAGTACTTC
abundance: many; j_gene: TRBJ1-5; v_gene: TRBV24-1; d_gene: .; CDR3aa: CATSAGRGGQPQHF; CDR3nt: TGTGCCACCAGTGCGGGTCGGGGGGGGCAGCCCCAGCATTTT
abundance: many; j_gene: TRBJ1-1; v_gene: TRBV30; d_gene: .; CDR3aa: CAWLDTSGYQAFF; CDR3nt: TGTGCCTGGCTAGATACCTCGGGGTACCAAGCTTTCTTT
abundance: many; j_gene: TRBJ1-1; v_gene: TRBV11-2; d_gene: .; CDR3aa: CASSLKGNTEAFF; CDR3nt: TGTGCCAGCAGCCTTAAGGGGAACACTGAAGCTTTCTTT
abundance: many; j_gene: TRBJ2-3; v_gene: TRBV12-3/TRBV12-4; d_gene: .; CDR3aa: CASSLNSGGSTDTQYF; CDR3nt: TGTGCCAGCAGTTTAAACAGCGGAGGAAGCACAGATACGCAGTATTTT
abundance: many; j_gene: TRBJ2-1; v_gene: TRBV4-3; d_gene: .; CDR3aa: CASSQATLGANNEQFF; CDR3nt: TGCGCCAGCAGCCAAGCGACTTTAGGAGCGAACAATGAGCAGTTCTTC
abundance: many; j_gene: TRBJ2-7; v_gene: TRBV2; d_gene: TRBD2; CDR3aa: CASSADSGGYEQYF; CDR3nt: TGTGCCAGCAGTGCAGATAGCGGGGGTTACGAGCAGTACTTC
abundance: many; j_gene: TRBJ1-6; v_gene: TRBV12-3/TRBV12-4; d_gene: .; CDR3aa: CASSLGFLSPLHF; CDR3nt: TGTGCCAGCAGTTTAGGGTTTTTGTCACCCCTCCACTTT
abundance: many; j_gene: TRBJ2-1; v_gene: TRBV12-3/TRBV12-4; d_gene: TRBD1; CDR3aa: CASSDGGQGEFF; CDR3nt: TGTGCCAGCAGTGACGGGGGACAGGGGGAGTTCTTC
abundance: many; j_gene: TRBJ2-7; v_gene: TRBV6-5; d_gene: TRBD2; CDR3aa: CASSTGTSGYEQYF; CDR3nt: TGTGCCAGCAGTACCGGGACTAGCGGTTACGAGCAGTACTTC
abundance: .; j_gene: TRBJ2-2; v_gene: TRBV7-9; d_gene: TRBD1; CDR3aa: CASSPPGQRNTGELFF; CDR3nt: TGTGCCAGCAGCCCTCCGGGACAGAGGAACACCGGGGAGCTGTTTTTT
abundance: many; j_gene: TRBJ1-2; v_gene: TRBV10-3; d_gene: .; CDR3aa: CAIRGDSRLANYGYTF; CDR3nt: TGTGCCATCAGGGGGGATTCCAGGTTAGCTAACTATGGCTACACCTTC
abundance: many; j_gene: TRBJ1-1; v_gene: TRBV29-1; d_gene: .; CDR3aa: CSVPRGATEAFF; CDR3nt: TGCAGCGTCCCCAGAGGGGCCACTGAAGCTTTCTTT
abundance: many; j_gene: TRBJ1-1; v_gene: TRBV4-2; d_gene: .; CDR3aa: CASSPFRGTEAFF; CDR3nt: TGTGCCAGCAGCCCCTTCCGCGGCACTGAAGCTTTCTTT
abundance: many; j_gene: TRBJ2-7; v_gene: TRBV5-1; d_gene: .; CDR3aa: CASSLEQSYEQYF; CDR3nt: TGCGCCAGCAGCTTGGAACAGTCCTACGAGCAGTACTTC
abundance: many; j_gene: TRBJ2-7; v_gene: TRBV4-3; d_gene: TRBD1; CDR3aa: CASSQQGTAYEQYF; CDR3nt: TGCGCCAGCAGCCAACAGGGGACAGCCTACGAGCAGTACTTC
abundance: many; j_gene: TRBJ2-3; v_gene: TRBV5-1; d_gene: TRBD2; CDR3aa: CASSPVYAGTSGRTDTQYF; CDR3nt: TGCGCCAGCAGCCCCGTCTACGCCGGGACTAGCGGGAGGACAGATACGCAGTATTTT
abundance: many; j_gene: TRBJ2-7; v_gene: TRBV11-1; d_gene: .; CDR3aa: CASSSESEQYF; CDR3nt: TGTGCCAGCAGCTCTGAGAGCGAGCAGTACTTC
abundance: .; j_gene: TRBJ1-1; v_gene: TRBV27; d_gene: .; CDR3aa: CASSPFDGNTEAFF; CDR3nt: TGTGCCAGCAGCCCATTTGATGGGAACACTGAAGCTTTCTTT
abundance: many; j_gene: TRBJ2-1; v_gene: TRBV12-3/TRBV12-4; d_gene: .; CDR3aa: CASSSEFGGVPNEQFF; CDR3nt: TGTGCCAGCAGTTCGGAGTTTGGTGGGGTACCCAATGAGCAGTTCTTC
abundance: medium-sized; j_gene: TRBJ2-1; v_gene: TRBV7-9; d_gene: .; CDR3aa: CASSPRAGKGEQFF; CDR3nt: TGTGCCAGCAGCCCAAGGGCAGGGAAGGGTGAGCAGTTCTTC